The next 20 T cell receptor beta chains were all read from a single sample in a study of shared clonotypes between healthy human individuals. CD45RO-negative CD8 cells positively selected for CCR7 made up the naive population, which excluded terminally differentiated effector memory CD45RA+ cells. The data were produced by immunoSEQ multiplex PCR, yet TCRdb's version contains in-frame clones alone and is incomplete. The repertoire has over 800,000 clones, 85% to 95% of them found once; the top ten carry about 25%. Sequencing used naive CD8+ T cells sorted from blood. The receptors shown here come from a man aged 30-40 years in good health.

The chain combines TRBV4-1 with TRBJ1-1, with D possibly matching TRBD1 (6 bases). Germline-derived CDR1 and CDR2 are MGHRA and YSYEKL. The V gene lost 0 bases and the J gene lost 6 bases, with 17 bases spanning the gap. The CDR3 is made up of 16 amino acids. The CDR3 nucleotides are TGCGCCAGCAGCCAAGAAGGGAGACAGGTGATCCCTGAAGCTTTCTTT. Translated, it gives CASSQEGRQVIPEAFF.

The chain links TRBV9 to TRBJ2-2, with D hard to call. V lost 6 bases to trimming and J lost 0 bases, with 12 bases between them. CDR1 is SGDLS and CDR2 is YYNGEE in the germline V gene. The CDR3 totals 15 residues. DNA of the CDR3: TGTGCCAGCACCTCGGACGGTACGAACACCGGGGAGCTGTTTTTT. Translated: CASTSDGTNTGELFF.

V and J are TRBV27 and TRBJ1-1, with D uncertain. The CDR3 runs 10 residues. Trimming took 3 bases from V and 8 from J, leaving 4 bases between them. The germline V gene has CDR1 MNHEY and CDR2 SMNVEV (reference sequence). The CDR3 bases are TGTGCCAGCAGTTTTCCAGAAGCTTTCTTT. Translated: CASSFPEAFF.

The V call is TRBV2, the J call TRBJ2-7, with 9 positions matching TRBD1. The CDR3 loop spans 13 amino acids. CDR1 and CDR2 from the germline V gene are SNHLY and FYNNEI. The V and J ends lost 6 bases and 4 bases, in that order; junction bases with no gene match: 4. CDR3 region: CASRGTGYYEQYF. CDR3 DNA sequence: TGTGCCAGCAGAGGGACAGGGTATTACGAGCAGTACTTC.

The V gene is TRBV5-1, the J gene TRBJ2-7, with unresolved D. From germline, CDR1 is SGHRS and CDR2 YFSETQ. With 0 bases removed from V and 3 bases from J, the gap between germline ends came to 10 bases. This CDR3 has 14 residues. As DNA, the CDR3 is TGCGCCAGCAGCTTGGGTTTGAACGGCTACGAGCAGTACTTC. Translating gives CASSLGLNGYEQYF.

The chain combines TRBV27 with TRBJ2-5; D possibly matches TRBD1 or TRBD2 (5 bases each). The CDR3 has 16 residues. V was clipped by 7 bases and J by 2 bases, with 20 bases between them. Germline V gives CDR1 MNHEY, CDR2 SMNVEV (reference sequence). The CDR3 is CASISVSGTGQETQYF. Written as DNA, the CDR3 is TGTGCCAGCATCTCGGTCTCCGGGACCGGGCAAGAGACCCAGTACTTC.

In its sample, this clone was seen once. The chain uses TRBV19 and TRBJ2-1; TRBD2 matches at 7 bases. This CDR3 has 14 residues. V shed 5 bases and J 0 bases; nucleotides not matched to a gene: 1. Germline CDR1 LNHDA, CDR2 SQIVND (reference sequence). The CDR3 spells CASSWGGSYNEQFF. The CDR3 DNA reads TGTGCCAGTAGTTGGGGGGGCTCCTACAATGAGCAGTTCTTC.

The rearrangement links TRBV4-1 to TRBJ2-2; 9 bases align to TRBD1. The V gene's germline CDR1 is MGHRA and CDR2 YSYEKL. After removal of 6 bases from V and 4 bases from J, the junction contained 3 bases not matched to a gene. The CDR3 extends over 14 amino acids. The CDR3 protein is CASRRQGVTGELFF. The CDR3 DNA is TGCGCCAGCAGGAGACAGGGGGTCACCGGGGAGCTGTTTTTT.

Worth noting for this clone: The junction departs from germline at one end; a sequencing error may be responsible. CDR3 loop: CAIREYQRGTDTQYF. DNA of the CDR3: TGTGCCATCAGGGAGTACCAGAGGGGCACAGATACGCAGTATTTT. The V gene is TRBV10-3, the J gene TRBJ2-3, with TRBD2 as a possible D gene (5 bases). CDR1 ENHRY and CDR2 SYGVKD come from the germline V gene. The CDR3 runs to 15 residues.

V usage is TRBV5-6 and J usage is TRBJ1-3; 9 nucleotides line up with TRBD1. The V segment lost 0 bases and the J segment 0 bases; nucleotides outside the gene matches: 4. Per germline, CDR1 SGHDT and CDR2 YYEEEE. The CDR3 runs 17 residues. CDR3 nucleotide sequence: TGTGCCAGCAGCTTGGGGGACAGGGCGGCCTCTGGAAACACCATATATTTT. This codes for CASSLGDRAASGNTIYF.

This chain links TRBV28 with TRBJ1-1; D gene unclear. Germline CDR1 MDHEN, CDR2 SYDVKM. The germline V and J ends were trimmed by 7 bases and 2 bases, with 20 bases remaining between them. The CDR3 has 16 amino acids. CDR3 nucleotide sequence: TGTGCCAGCACCCCCCTGTGGCACCGTAAAAACACTGAAGCTTTCTTT. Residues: CASTPLWHRKNTEAFF.

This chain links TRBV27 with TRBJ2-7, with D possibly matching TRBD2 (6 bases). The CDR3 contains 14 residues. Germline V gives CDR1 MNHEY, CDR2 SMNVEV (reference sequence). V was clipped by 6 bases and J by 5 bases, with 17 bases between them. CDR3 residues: CASSPRGIHDEQYF. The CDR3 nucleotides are TGTGCCAGCAGCCCGCGCGGGATTCACGACGAGCAGTACTTC.

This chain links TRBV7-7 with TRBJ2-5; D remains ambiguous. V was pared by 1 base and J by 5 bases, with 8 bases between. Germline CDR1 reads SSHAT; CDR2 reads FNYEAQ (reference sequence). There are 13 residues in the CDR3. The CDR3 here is CASSLGEEETQYF. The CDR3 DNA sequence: TGTGCCAGCAGCTTAGGAGAGGAGGAGACCCAGTACTTC.

Here the CDR3 DNA reads TGCGCCAGCAGCCCCGGGACAGGGAACTTTGAGGCTGAAGCTTTCTTT. This sequence encodes CASSPGTGNFEAEAFF. The V call is TRBV4-3, the J call TRBJ1-1; the match to TRBD1 covers 9 bases. CDR3 length: 16 residues. With 4 bases clipped from V and 6 bases from J, the junction kept 12 bases outside the gene matches. CDR1 is LGHNA and CDR2 is YSLEER in the germline V gene.

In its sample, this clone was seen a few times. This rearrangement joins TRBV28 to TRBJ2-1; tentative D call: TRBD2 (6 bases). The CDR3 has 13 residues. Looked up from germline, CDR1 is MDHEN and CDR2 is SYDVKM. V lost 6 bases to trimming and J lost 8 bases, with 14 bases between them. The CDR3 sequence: CASSSELAHEQFF. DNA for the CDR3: TGTGCCAGCAGCTCCGAACTAGCCCATGAGCAGTTCTTC. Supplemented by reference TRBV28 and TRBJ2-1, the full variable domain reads DVKVTQSSRYLVKRTGEKVFLECVQDMDHENMFWYRQDPGLGLRLIYFSYDVKMKEKGDIPEGYSVSREKKERFSLILESASTNQTSMYLCASSSELAHEQFFGPGTRLTVL.

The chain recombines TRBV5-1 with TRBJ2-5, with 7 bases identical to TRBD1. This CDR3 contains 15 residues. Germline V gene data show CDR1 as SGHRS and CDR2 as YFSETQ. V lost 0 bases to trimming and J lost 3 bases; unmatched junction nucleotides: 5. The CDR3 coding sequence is TGCGCCAGCAGCTTGGCCCAGACAGGGAAAGAGACCCAGTACTTC. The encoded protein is CASSLAQTGKETQYF.

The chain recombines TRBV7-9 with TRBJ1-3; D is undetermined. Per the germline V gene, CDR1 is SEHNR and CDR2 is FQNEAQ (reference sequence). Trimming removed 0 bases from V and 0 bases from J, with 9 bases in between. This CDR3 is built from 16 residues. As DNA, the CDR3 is TGTGCCAGCAGCTTAGCCCGGGCGCACTCTGGAAACACCATATATTTT. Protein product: CASSLARAHSGNTIYF. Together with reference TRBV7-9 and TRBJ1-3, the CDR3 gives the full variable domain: DTGVSQNPRHKITKRGQNVTFRCDPISEHNRLYWYRQTLGQGPEFLTYFQNEAQLEKSRLLSDRFSAERPKGSFSTLEIQRTEQGDSAMYLCASSLARAHSGNTIYFGEGSWLTVV.

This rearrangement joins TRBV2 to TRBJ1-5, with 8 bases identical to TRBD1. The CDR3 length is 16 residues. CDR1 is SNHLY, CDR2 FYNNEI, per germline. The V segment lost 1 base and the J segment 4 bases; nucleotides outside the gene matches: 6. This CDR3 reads CASSEGNRGWNQPQHF. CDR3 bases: TGTGCCAGCAGTGAAGGTAACAGGGGGTGGAATCAGCCCCAGCATTTT.

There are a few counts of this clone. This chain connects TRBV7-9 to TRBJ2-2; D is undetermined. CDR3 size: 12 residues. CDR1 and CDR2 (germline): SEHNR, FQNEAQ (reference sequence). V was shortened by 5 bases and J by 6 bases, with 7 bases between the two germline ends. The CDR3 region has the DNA TGTGCCAGCAGCCTACGTCCCGGGGAGCTGTTTTTT. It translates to CASSLRPGELFF.

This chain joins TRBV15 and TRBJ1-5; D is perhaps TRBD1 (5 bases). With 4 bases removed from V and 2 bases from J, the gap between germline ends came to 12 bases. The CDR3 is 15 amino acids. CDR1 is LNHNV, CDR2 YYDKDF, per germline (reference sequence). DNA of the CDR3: TGTGCCACCAGCAAGCAGGGCCTGGGCAATCAGCCCCAGCATTTT. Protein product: CATSKQGLGNQPQHF.